These 10 T cell receptor beta chains share one sample of origin, sequenced in a study of blood T cell repertoires in COVID-19. The assay was immunoSEQ multiplex PCR, and TCRdb's table has in-frame clones only and misses some. The repertoire holds fewer than 250,000 clones, with around four fifths as singletons. The specimen was peripheral blood. The origin of the receptors is a woman aged 70-85 years with acute or convalescent COVID-19.

J is TRBJ1-1 and V is TRBV28; 7 bases fit TRBD1. Germline assignment: CDR1 MDHEN and CDR2 SYDVKM. The junction had 7 bases not matched to a gene; V was cut back by 5 bases and J by 1 base. The CDR3 has 15 residues. DNA for the CDR3: TGTGCCAGCAGTCCTCCGGACAGGCGGAACACTGAAGCTTTCTTT. It codes for CASSPPDRRNTEAFF.

V and J are TRBV4-1 and TRBJ1-1; perhaps TRBD1 as D (5 bases). V lost 2 bases to trimming and J lost 0 bases, with 16 bases between them. The CDR3 length is 17 residues. CDR1 is MGHRA and CDR2 is YSYEKL in the germline V gene. The chain's CDR3 is CASSQPNTGNLNTEAFF. CDR3 DNA: TGCGCCAGCAGCCAACCAAACACAGGTAACCTGAACACTGAAGCTTTCTTT.

CDR3 residues: CATSRDNGVENIQYF. DNA of the CDR3: TGTGCCACCAGCAGAGATAACGGGGTAGAAAACATTCAGTACTTC. The chain recombines TRBV15 with TRBJ2-4; a possible D gene is TRBD2 (5 bases). V lost 0 bases to trimming and J lost 5 bases, with 11 bases between them. This CDR3 has 15 residues. The germline V gene encodes CDR1 LNHNV and CDR2 YYDKDF (reference sequence).

The rearrangement joins TRBV2 to TRBJ1-3, with TRBD1 as a possible D gene (5 bases). The CDR3 has 16 amino acids. The germline V and J ends were trimmed by 2 bases and 0 bases, with 11 bases remaining between them. In germline, CDR1 is SNHLY, CDR2 FYNNEI. CDR3 sequence: CASSEPGLISGNTIYF. The CDR3, as DNA: TGTGCCAGCAGTGAACCAGGGCTAATCTCTGGAAACACCATATATTTT.

This rearrangement joins TRBV7-9 to TRBJ1-5; tentatively, D is TRBD1 (6 bases). Trimming pared 5 bases from V and 4 bases from J, leaving 9 bases between. The CDR3 totals 13 residues. Germline CDR1 and CDR2: SEHNR and FQNEAQ (reference sequence). The CDR3 DNA reads TGTGCCAGCAGCCAAACAGGGAATCAGCCCCAGCATTTT. Translated, it gives CASSQTGNQPQHF.

The chain combines TRBV2 with TRBJ1-1; the D gene is possibly TRBD1 (5 bases). The CDR3 has 13 amino acids. V lost 2 bases and J 11 bases, leaving 15 bases between the germline ends. Germline CDR1 and CDR2: SNHLY and FYNNEI. CDR3 DNA: TGTGCCAGCAGTGAAACGTTCACAGGACCGGCTTTCTTT. Protein sequence: CASSETFTGPAFF.

With respect to this clone: This specimen includes other DNA sequences encoding the same CDR3. The CDR3 DNA reads TGTGCCAGCAGTTACTCGGGGAGTGAAGCTTTCTTT. It specifies CASSYSGSEAFF. V usage is TRBV6-5 and J usage is TRBJ1-1, with D uncertain. Germline loops: CDR1 MNHEY, CDR2 SVGAGI. V lost 0 bases and J lost 7, with 6 bases in between. This CDR3 contains 12 residues.

This chain joins TRBV5-1 and TRBJ2-1; D perhaps matches TRBD2 (5 bases). The CDR3 contains 16 residues. V dropped 0 bases and J dropped 9 bases, with 19 bases sitting between them. The germline V gene encodes CDR1 SGHRS and CDR2 YFSETQ. CDR3 sequence (DNA): TGCGCCAGCAGCTTGGCCAGTGGACTTCCCACCGGTGAGCAGTTCTTC. It encodes CASSLASGLPTGEQFF.

This chain joins TRBV6-5 and TRBJ1-1; D is unresolved. Germline loops: CDR1 MNHEY, CDR2 SVGAGI. V lost 0 bases and J lost 0, with 8 bases in between. The CDR3 contains 15 residues. DNA of the CDR3: TGTGCCAGCAGTTACTCGGCGGCGATGAACACTGAAGCTTTCTTT. Protein product: CASSYSAAMNTEAFF.

This clone was detected a few times. The rearrangement links TRBV7-2 to TRBJ1-5; unclear D gene. Trimming removed 5 bases from V and 5 bases from J, with 16 bases in between. The length of the CDR3 is 15 residues. Germline loops: CDR1 SGHTA, CDR2 FQGNSA. The CDR3 protein is CASSLSGGSYQPQHF. The CDR3 nucleotides read TGTGCCAGCAGCCTATCAGGAGGCTCGTATCAGCCCCAGCATTTT.